Each of the 14 T cell receptor beta chains below was sequenced from the same sample in a study of T cells in Graves' hyperthyroidism and ophthalmopathy. RNA transcripts were the template for amplifying TCR beta CDR3 regions. The TCR CDR3 was amplified in a first-round RT-PCR using the HTBI primer set. TCRdb itself ran the multiplex PCR reads through MiXCR, one entry per CDR3 protein. Of a few hundred thousand distinct CDR3 sequences listed, 12% to 15% are singletons. Sequenced: blood. Source of these receptors: a woman between 35 and 50 years old with Graves' ophthalmopathy.

V and J are TRBV11-2 and TRBJ2-3; tentatively, D is TRBD1 or TRBD2 (5 bases each). The V and J ends lost 5 bases and 0 bases respectively, with 15 bases between them. Germline values: CDR1 SGHAT, CDR2 FQNNGV. The CDR3 is made up of 16 amino acids. The CDR3 loop is CASSPGRSRSTDTQYF. The CDR3 DNA reads TGTGCCAGCAGCCCGGGACGGTCCCGTAGCACAGATACGCAGTATTTT.

At least ten counts were recorded for this clonotype. The V and J genes are TRBV24-1 and TRBJ2-3, with D perhaps TRBD1 (6 bases). There are 16 residues in the CDR3. The germline gives CDR1 KGHDR, CDR2 SFDVKD. Trimming took 1 base from V and 2 from J, leaving 12 bases between them. CDR3 amino acids: CATSDFARDNTDTQYF. As DNA, the CDR3 is TGTGCCACCAGTGATTTCGCCCGGGACAACACAGATACGCAGTATTTT.

This clonotype was seen many times. The chain employs TRBV11-2 and TRBJ2-7; the D gene is possibly TRBD1 (5 bases). Trimming left V 3 bases short and J 7 bases short, with 10 bases between. CDR1 SGHAT and CDR2 FQNNGV come from the germline V gene. There are 12 residues in the CDR3. The CDR3 protein is CASSLAGMEQYF. CDR3 in DNA: TGTGCCAGCAGCTTGGCAGGGATGGAGCAGTACTTC. Using reference TRBV11-2 and TRBJ2-7 for the parts outside the CDR3, the full variable domain is EAGVAQSPRYKIIEKRQSVAFWCNPISGHATLYWYQQILGQGPKLLIQFQNNGVVDDSQLPKDRFSAERLKGVDSTLKIQPAKLEDSAVYLCASSLAGMEQYFGPGTRLTVT.

This clonotype has at least ten counts. This chain uses TRBV6-1 with TRBJ2-6; D is unresolved. With 3 bases removed from V and 2 bases from J, the gap between germline ends came to 11 bases. The CDR3 has 16 amino acids. The germline V gene encodes CDR1 MNHNS and CDR2 SASEGT. The CDR3 DNA is TGTGCCAGCAGTGACAGCTACAGACCTGGGGCCAACGTCCTGACTTTC. It translates to CASSDSYRPGANVLTF.

This clonotype was observed many times. The chain uses TRBV14 and TRBJ1-2; D unresolved. V lost 0 bases, J lost 8 bases, and 13 bases lay in between. CDR3 size: 14 residues. Germline V gene lookup returns CDR1 SGHDN and CDR2 FVKESK. CDR3 region: CASSQDNWALGYTF. The CDR3 bases are TGTGCCAGCAGCCAAGATAACTGGGCCTTAGGCTACACCTTC. Filled out from reference TRBV14 and TRBJ1-2, the complete variable domain reads EAGVTQFPSHSVIEKGQTVTLRCDPISGHDNLYWYRRVMGKEIKFLLHFVKESKQDESGMPNNRFLAERTGGTYSTLKVQPAELEDSGVYFCASSQDNWALGYTFGSGTRLTVV.

This clonotype was recorded a few times. The rearrangement links TRBV24-1 to TRBJ2-2; D uncertain. Trimming removed 3 bases at V and 1 base at J, with 5 bases between. Germline V lookup: CDR1 KGHDR, CDR2 SFDVKD. The CDR3 spans 14 residues. CDR3 sequence reads: CATSDLKNTGELFF. The CDR3 DNA follows: TGTGCCACCAGTGATCTGAAGAACACCGGGGAGCTGTTTTTT.

This clonotype was observed many times. Here the CDR3 reads CASSRDRGLGQYF. Here the CDR3 DNA reads TGTGCCAGCAGCCGCGACAGGGGGCTGGGGCAGTACTTC. The rearrangement links TRBV11-2 to TRBJ2-7; 10 nucleotides line up with TRBD1. V trimming: 5 bases; J trimming: 9 bases; junction bases outside the gene matches: 7. This CDR3 region has 13 residues. In germline, CDR1 is SGHAT, CDR2 FQNNGV.

In its sample, this clonotype was seen many times. The CDR3 is CASSSRRLAKIYNEQFF. In DNA, the CDR3 is TGTGCCAGCAGTTCGAGAAGACTAGCTAAGATTTATAATGAGCAGTTCTTC. The chain carries TRBV27 and TRBJ2-1; 7 bases line up with TRBD2. V lost 4 bases and J lost 7; bases outside the gene matches: 16. Germline V gives CDR1 MNHEY, CDR2 SMNVEV (reference sequence). This CDR3 has 17 residues.

The chain employs TRBV19 and TRBJ1-1; D remains ambiguous. V lost 3 bases to trimming and J lost 5 bases, with 10 bases between them. The germline V gene encodes CDR1 LNHDA and CDR2 SQIVND (reference sequence). The CDR3 loop spans 13 amino acids. CDR3 loop: CASSIAQATEAFF. The CDR3 coding sequence is TGTGCCAGTAGTATCGCTCAGGCAACTGAAGCTTTCTTT.

The chain combines TRBV2 with TRBJ2-2, with D possibly matching TRBD1 (6 bases). V was shortened by 7 bases and J by 7 bases, with 13 bases between the two germline ends. CDR3 length: 13 residues. Germline CDR1 and CDR2: SNHLY and FYNNEI. CDR3 in amino acids: CASTQGIYGELFF. In DNA form, the CDR3 reads TGTGCCAGCACCCAGGGGATCTACGGGGAGCTGTTTTTT.

V gene TRBV15 combines with J gene TRBJ1-1, with D tentatively TRBD1 (6 bases). Germline loops: CDR1 LNHNV, CDR2 YYDKDF (reference sequence). CDR3 size: 16 residues. The ends were cut back, 5 bases at V and 1 base at J, with 17 bases in the middle. CDR3 in amino acids: CATSGGAFLSNTEAFF. As DNA, the CDR3 is TGTGCCACCAGCGGGGGCGCTTTTTTATCGAACACTGAAGCTTTCTTT.

This clonotype was picked up many times. The CDR3 region has the DNA TGTGCCAGCAGTTTATCGTCTTCTGGAAACACCATATATTTT. This gives the protein CASSLSSSGNTIYF. The V gene is TRBV12-3 or TRBV12-4, the J gene TRBJ1-3; D is unresolved. V lost 2 bases and J 1 base, leaving 6 bases between the germline ends. The CDR3 has 14 amino acids.

The V and J genes are TRBV7-9 and TRBJ1-1; D gene ambiguous. With 5 bases removed from V and 5 bases from J, the gap between germline ends came to 15 bases. Germline V gene lookup returns CDR1 SEHNR and CDR2 FQNEAQ (reference sequence). CDR3 size: 14 residues. In DNA form, the CDR3 reads TGTGCCAGCAGCCTACCCGGGAAGAATACTGAAGCTTTCTTT. Translated, it gives CASSLPGKNTEAFF.

The rearrangement uses TRBV13 and TRBJ2-1, with 10 bases lining up with TRBD2. Germline V gene sequence: CDR1 PRHDT, CDR2 FYEKMQ (reference sequence). The CDR3 has 16 amino acids. V trimming: 5 bases; J trimming: 7 bases; junction bases outside the gene matches: 11. As DNA, the CDR3 is TGTGCCAGCAGCCCGCCCCGCAGCGGGGGGGCGAATGAGCAGTTCTTC. It is translated as CASSPPRSGGANEQFF.